What follows are 27 T cell receptor beta chains derived from one specimen sequenced in a study of response to subunit inactivated influenza vaccine. TCRdb itself ran the RT-PCR reads through MiXCR, one entry per CDR3 protein. The top ten clones hold 10% of a sample with 800,000 or so distinct CDR3 sequences, approximately 22% of them seen once. Sequences were derived from PBMCs from blood, sampled around 5 days after vaccination. Receptors were obtained from a man aged 50 to 60 who received an inactivated influenza vaccine.

This sequence joins TRBV20-1 and TRBJ2-3; 11 positions agree with TRBD1. V was clipped by 0 bases and J by 3 bases; unmatched bases: 2. CDR3 length equals 15 residues. CDR1 DFQATT and CDR2 SNEGSKA come from the germline V gene (reference sequence). The CDR3 region is CSARDRDRGTDTQYF. The CDR3 region has the DNA TGCAGTGCTAGAGATCGGGACAGGGGGACAGATACGCAGTATTTT.

This clonotype turned up a few times. The chain employs TRBV18 and TRBJ1-5, with a weak D call TRBD1 (5 bases). The CDR3 extends over 14 amino acids. Between the trimmed V and J ends, which lost 2 bases and 5 bases, there was a span of 10 bases. Germline assignment: CDR1 KGHSH and CDR2 LQKENI. The CDR3 is CASSPSPRDQPQHF. The CDR3 bases are TGTGCCAGCTCACCAAGTCCCAGGGATCAGCCCCAGCATTTT.

This chain links TRBV20-1 with TRBJ2-6, with a tentative D call TRBD1 (6 bases). V was trimmed by 2 bases and J by 4 bases, leaving 12 bases between them. The CDR3 loop spans 15 amino acids. Germline-derived CDR1 and CDR2 are DFQATT and SNEGSKA (reference sequence). In nucleotides, the CDR3 is TGCAGTGCTAGATCAGGACAGTACGGGGCCAACGTCCTGACTTTC. It is translated as CSARSGQYGANVLTF.

The chain employs TRBV20-1 and TRBJ2-7, with 7 bases matching TRBD2. V shed 2 bases and J 6 bases; nucleotides not matched to a gene: 13. The CDR3 has 15 amino acids. Germline V gene lookup returns CDR1 DFQATT and CDR2 SNEGSKA (reference sequence). The CDR3 nucleotides read TGCAGTGCTAGACATACCGGGACCCCGGGAGGCGAGCAGTACTTC. It translates to CSARHTGTPGGEQYF.

The CDR3 nucleotides read TGTGCCACCAGCACCCGATCAGATACGCAGTATTTT. It is translated as CATSTRSDTQYF. The rearrangement links TRBV15 to TRBJ2-3; D gene ambiguous. Trimming took 4 bases from V and 4 from J, leaving 6 bases between them. In germline, CDR1 is LNHNV, CDR2 YYDKDF (reference sequence). This CDR3 is 12 amino acids long.

This rearrangement joins TRBV18 to TRBJ1-1, with unresolved D. Germline lookup yields CDR1 KGHSH and CDR2 LQKENI. Trimming shortened V by 0 bases and J by 1 base, and 6 bases separated the two germline ends. The CDR3 consists of 14 residues. This CDR3 reads CASSPPARNTEAFF. The CDR3 DNA reads TGTGCCAGCTCACCACCAGCGAGGAACACTGAAGCTTTCTTT.

This clonotype was recorded once. The genes are TRBV24-1 and TRBJ2-7; the match to TRBD1 covers 8 bases. The CDR3 runs 14 residues. Per the germline V gene, CDR1 is KGHDR and CDR2 is SFDVKD. The junction had 6 bases not matched to a gene; V was cut back by 6 bases and J by 3 bases. In nucleotides, the CDR3 is TGTGCCACCAGTCGGGGACAGGTCGACTACGAGCAGTACTTC. As protein: CATSRGQVDYEQYF.

Only a few counts were recorded for this clonotype. The rearrangement links TRBV12-3 or TRBV12-4 to TRBJ2-7; maybe TRBD1 (6 bases). Trimming stripped 1 base from V and 5 bases from J, with 12 bases between. This CDR3 is 14 amino acids long. The CDR3 bases are TGTGCCAGCAGTTTAGACACAGGGTTCAACGAGCAGTACTTC. This sequence encodes CASSLDTGFNEQYF.

This clonotype was observed a few times. This chain joins TRBV20-1 and TRBJ2-3; the D gene could be TRBD1 or TRBD2 (5 bases each). Germline loops: CDR1 DFQATT, CDR2 SNEGSKA (reference sequence). The CDR3 is made up of 15 amino acids. The V end was cut by 0 bases, the J end by 4 bases, with 14 bases between. CDR3 amino acids: CSARDRGRPPDTQYF. The CDR3 coding sequence is TGCAGTGCTAGAGATCGGGGACGGCCCCCAGATACGCAGTATTTT.

This clonotype was found many times. This chain joins TRBV29-1 and TRBJ2-1, with D tentatively TRBD2 (6 bases). This CDR3 has 13 residues. The V end was cut by 6 bases, the J end by 9 bases, with 18 bases between. CDR1 is SQVTM and CDR2 is ANQGSEA in the germline V gene. CDR3 sequence reads: CSVTVQGAGEQFF. The CDR3 DNA is TGCAGCGTAACGGTGCAGGGAGCGGGTGAGCAGTTCTTC.

V and J are TRBV7-9 and TRBJ2-7; 14 bases agree with TRBD2. The V segment lost 5 bases and the J segment 4 bases; nucleotides outside the gene matches: 7. CDR1 and CDR2 from the germline V gene are SEHNR and FQNEAQ (reference sequence). This CDR3 contains 16 residues. The CDR3 loop is CASSRLAGGWSYEQYF. The CDR3 coding sequence is TGTGCCAGCAGCCGACTAGCGGGAGGGTGGAGTTACGAGCAGTACTTC.

The chain carries TRBV29-1 and TRBJ2-3; 9 bases align to TRBD1. The germline V gene encodes CDR1 SQVTM and CDR2 ANQGSEA. The CDR3 consists of 15 residues. The trim removed 4 bases at V and 2 bases at J, leaving 7 bases unmatched. The CDR3 region has the DNA TGCAGCGTTGTCGGGGACAGGGAGACCACAGATACGCAGTATTTT. Amino acids: CSVVGDRETTDTQYF.

V and J are TRBV20-1 and TRBJ2-6, with D unclear. Trimming pared 2 bases from V and 2 bases from J, leaving 7 bases between. This CDR3 has 14 residues. Germline V gene lookup returns CDR1 DFQATT and CDR2 SNEGSKA (reference sequence). The DNA for the CDR3 is TGCAGTGCTAGAATACCAGCTGGGGCCAACGTCCTGACTTTC. As protein: CSARIPAGANVLTF.

This sequence joins TRBV5-1 and TRBJ2-3; 9 bases are a match to TRBD2. Germline trimming cut 4 bases from V and 5 bases from J; bases unmatched to any gene: 11. CDR3 length: 16 amino acids. The germline CDR1 and CDR2 sequences are SGHRS and YFSETQ. The DNA of the CDR3 is TGCGCCAGCAGCGTAGAGACTAGCGGTCCTGGAGATACGCAGTATTTT. This sequence encodes CASSVETSGPGDTQYF.

The V and J genes are TRBV7-9 and TRBJ1-2, with D unresolved. Trimming left V 1 base short and J 3 bases short, with 12 bases between. Germline CDR1 is SEHNR and CDR2 is FQNEAQ (reference sequence). The CDR3 loop spans 15 amino acids. The DNA of the CDR3 is TGTGCCAGCAGCTTAGGCCCCCTCGGCGACTATGGCTACACCTTC. Protein: CASSLGPLGDYGYTF.

The chain employs TRBV7-2 and TRBJ2-5; tentative D call: TRBD2 (6 bases). CDR1 and CDR2 from the germline V gene are SGHTA and FQGNSA. The CDR3 spans 15 residues. V was shortened by 3 bases and J by 4 bases, with 15 bases between the two germline ends. CDR3 DNA sequence: TGTGCCAGCAGCTTTGCCGGGACTTTTATAGAGACCCAGTACTTC. The encoded protein is CASSFAGTFIETQYF.

The chain has TRBV20-1 and TRBJ1-6, with 11 bases identical to TRBD1. The CDR3 is 17 amino acids. Per germline, CDR1 DFQATT and CDR2 SNEGSKA (reference sequence). Trimming at V came to 2 bases and at J to 7 bases, leaving 10 bases not matched to a gene. The CDR3 nucleotides are TGCAGTGCTAGAAAAAAACCGGGACAGGGGGGCAATTCACCCCTCCACTTT. It codes for CSARKKPGQGGNSPLHF.

This clonotype was detected a few times. The V gene is TRBV12-3 or TRBV12-4, the J gene TRBJ2-1, with D unresolved. This CDR3 contains 14 residues. Deletions cut 6 bases from V and 7 bases from J, with 16 bases between. The CDR3 DNA is TGTGCCAGCAGCTTGGGCCAATTAGGTAATGAGCAGTTCTTC. Its translation: CASSLGQLGNEQFF.

This clonotype was seen a few times. J is TRBJ2-1 and V is TRBV6-1, with 8 bases aligning to TRBD2. The CDR3 has 14 residues. After removal of 10 bases from V and 2 bases from J, the junction contained 7 bases not matched to a gene. Germline V gives CDR1 MNHNS, CDR2 SASEGT. DNA for the CDR3: TGTGCCACCCACCGCGGGAGGCCCTACAATGAGCAGTTCTTC. This gives the protein CATHRGRPYNEQFF.

This rearrangement joins TRBV10-3 to TRBJ2-7, with 8 bases matching TRBD1. V was clipped by 4 bases and J by 0 bases; unmatched bases: 8. The CDR3 covers 16 residues. Germline CDR1 ENHRY, CDR2 SYGVKD. The CDR3 sequence: CAISGVDRAISYEQYF. DNA of the CDR3: TGTGCCATCAGTGGGGTGGACAGGGCGATCTCCTACGAGCAGTACTTC.

The J gene is TRBJ2-3, the V gene TRBV11-2, with D maybe TRBD2 (5 bases). CDR3 size: 17 residues. V was clipped by 5 bases and J by 3 bases, with 21 bases between them. CDR1 SGHAT and CDR2 FQNNGV come from the germline V gene. The CDR3 protein is CASSHHSSSRVTDTQYF. CDR3 DNA: TGTGCCAGCAGCCATCATTCTTCGTCGAGGGTTACAGATACGCAGTATTTT.

The chain links TRBV2 to TRBJ2-7; D perhaps matches TRBD2 (5 bases). V shed 2 bases and J shed 6 bases, with 14 bases lying between them. The CDR3 runs to 14 residues. The V gene's germline CDR1 is SNHLY and CDR2 FYNNEI. CDR3 in amino acids: CASSERTRGSEQYF. CDR3 nucleotides: TGTGCCAGCAGTGAACGGACCCGGGGTAGCGAGCAGTACTTC.

A few counts support this clonotype. The rearrangement uses TRBV5-1 and TRBJ1-1; D is possibly TRBD1 (6 bases). The CDR3 sequence is 16 residues long. Germline V lookup: CDR1 SGHRS, CDR2 YFSETQ. V lost 4 bases and J 1 base, leaving 17 bases between the germline ends. The CDR3 loop is CASSRLLQGQNTEAFF. DNA of the CDR3: TGCGCCAGCAGCCGACTACTACAGGGCCAGAACACTGAAGCTTTCTTT.

The chain combines TRBV28 with TRBJ1-2; 9 bases fit TRBD1. The CDR3 has 16 amino acids. The V and J ends lost 5 bases and 4 bases, in that order; junction bases with no gene match: 11. CDR1 and CDR2 from the germline V gene are MDHEN and SYDVKM. In DNA, the CDR3 is TGTGCCAGCAGTCCAACAGGGGGCGAAAGAAGCTATGGCTACACCTTC. Translation: CASSPTGGERSYGYTF.

This clonotype was counted between two and nine times. This chain links TRBV19 with TRBJ2-2; D call uncertain. CDR3 length equals 13 residues. V was pared by 2 bases and J by 8 bases, with 9 bases between. The germline CDR1 and CDR2 sequences are LNHDA and SQIVND (reference sequence). CDR3 nucleotide sequence: TGTGCCAGTAGTATATGGCAGGCAGGGGAGCTGTTTTTT. This codes for CASSIWQAGELFF.

This chain connects TRBV27 to TRBJ2-3; 8 bases agree with TRBD2. V shed 4 bases, J shed 0 bases, and the junction held 3 bases outside the gene matches. Germline assignment: CDR1 MNHEY and CDR2 SMNVEV (reference sequence). The CDR3 contains 15 residues. CDR3: CASSYQRGSTDTQYF. The DNA of the CDR3 is TGTGCCAGCAGTTACCAGCGGGGGAGCACAGATACGCAGTATTTT.

The rearrangement joins TRBV5-6 to TRBJ1-6; perhaps TRBD1 as D (5 bases). The CDR3 runs 17 residues. V shed 3 bases and J shed 14 bases, with 27 bases lying between them. The germline V gene encodes CDR1 SGHDT and CDR2 YYEEEE. The CDR3 reads CASSSPGVGFLGEALHF. The CDR3 region has the DNA TGTGCCAGCAGCTCCCCGGGGGTAGGGTTCCTCGGTGAAGCCCTCCACTTT.